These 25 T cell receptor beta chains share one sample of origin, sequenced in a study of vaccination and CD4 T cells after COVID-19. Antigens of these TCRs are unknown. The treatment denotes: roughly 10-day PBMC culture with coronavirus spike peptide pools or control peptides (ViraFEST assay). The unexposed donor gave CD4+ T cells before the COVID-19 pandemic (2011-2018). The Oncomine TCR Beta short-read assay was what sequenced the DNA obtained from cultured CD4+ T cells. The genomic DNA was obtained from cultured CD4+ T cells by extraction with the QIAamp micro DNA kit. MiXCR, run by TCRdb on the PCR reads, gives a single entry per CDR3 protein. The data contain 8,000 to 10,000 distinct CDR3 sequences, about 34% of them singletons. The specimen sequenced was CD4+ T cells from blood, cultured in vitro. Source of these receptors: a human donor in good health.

The CDR3 loop is CASSSGTGVRANQPQHF. The CDR3 nucleotides are TGTGCCAGCAGTTCCGGGACAGGGGTCCGGGCCAATCAGCCCCAGCATTTT. The chain couples TRBV28 to TRBJ1-5, with TRBD1 matching 10 bases. Germline V CDR1 and CDR2: MDHEN, SYDVKM. The CDR3 covers 17 residues. Losses at the gene ends were 4 bases for V and 3 bases for J; bases not matched to a gene: 9.

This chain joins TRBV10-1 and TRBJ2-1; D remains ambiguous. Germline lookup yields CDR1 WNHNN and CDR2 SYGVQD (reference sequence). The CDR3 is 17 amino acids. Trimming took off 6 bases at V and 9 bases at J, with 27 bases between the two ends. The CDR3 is CASRGSLQTLSLVEQFF. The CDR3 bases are TGCGCCAGCAGGGGAAGTCTCCAGACCCTCTCGTTAGTTGAGCAGTTCTTC.

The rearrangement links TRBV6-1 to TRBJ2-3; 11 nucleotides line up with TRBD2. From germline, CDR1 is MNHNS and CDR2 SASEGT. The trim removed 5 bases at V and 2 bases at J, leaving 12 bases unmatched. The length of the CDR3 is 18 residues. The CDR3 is CASSPGATSGTITDTQYF. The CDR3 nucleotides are TGTGCCAGCAGTCCCGGAGCGACTAGCGGGACGATCACAGATACGCAGTATTTT.

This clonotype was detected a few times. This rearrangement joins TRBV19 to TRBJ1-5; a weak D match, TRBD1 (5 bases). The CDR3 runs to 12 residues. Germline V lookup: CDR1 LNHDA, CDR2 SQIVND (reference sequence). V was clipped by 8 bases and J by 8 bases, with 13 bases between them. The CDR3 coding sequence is TGTGCCAGTGGAAGAGTAGGGGAGCCCCAGCATTTT. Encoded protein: CASGRVGEPQHF.

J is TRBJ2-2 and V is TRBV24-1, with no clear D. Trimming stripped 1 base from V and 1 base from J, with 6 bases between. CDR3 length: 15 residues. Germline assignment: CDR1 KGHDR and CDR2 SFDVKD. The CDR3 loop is CATSDLRLNTGELFF. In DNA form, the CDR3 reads TGTGCCACCAGTGATTTACGTTTGAACACCGGGGAGCTGTTTTTT.

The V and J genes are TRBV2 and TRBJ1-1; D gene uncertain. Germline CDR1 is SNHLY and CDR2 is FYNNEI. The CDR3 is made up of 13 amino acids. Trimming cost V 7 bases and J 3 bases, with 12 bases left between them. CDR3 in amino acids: CASNPGGYTEAFF. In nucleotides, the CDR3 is TGTGCCAGCAACCCGGGTGGGTACACTGAAGCTTTCTTT.

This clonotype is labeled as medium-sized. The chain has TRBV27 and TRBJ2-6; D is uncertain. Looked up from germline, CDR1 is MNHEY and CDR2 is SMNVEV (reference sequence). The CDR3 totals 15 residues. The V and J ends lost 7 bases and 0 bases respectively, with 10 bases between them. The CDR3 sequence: CASTLDNSGANVLTF. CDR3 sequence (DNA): TGTGCCAGCACCCTAGACAACTCTGGGGCCAACGTCCTGACTTTC.

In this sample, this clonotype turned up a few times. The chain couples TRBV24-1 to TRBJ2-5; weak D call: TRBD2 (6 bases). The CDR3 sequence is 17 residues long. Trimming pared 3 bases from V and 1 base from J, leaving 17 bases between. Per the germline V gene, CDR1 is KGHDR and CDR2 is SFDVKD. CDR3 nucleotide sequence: TGTGCCACCAGTGATACAGGAGGATCCGGGAGCCAAGAGACCCAGTACTTC. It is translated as CATSDTGGSGSQETQYF.

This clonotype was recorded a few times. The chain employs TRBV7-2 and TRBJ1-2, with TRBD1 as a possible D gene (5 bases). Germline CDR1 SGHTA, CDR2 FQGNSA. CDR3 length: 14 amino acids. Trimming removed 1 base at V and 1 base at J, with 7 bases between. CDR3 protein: CASSLVGGNYGYTF. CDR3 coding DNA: TGTGCCAGCAGCTTAGTCGGGGGTAACTATGGCTACACCTTC.

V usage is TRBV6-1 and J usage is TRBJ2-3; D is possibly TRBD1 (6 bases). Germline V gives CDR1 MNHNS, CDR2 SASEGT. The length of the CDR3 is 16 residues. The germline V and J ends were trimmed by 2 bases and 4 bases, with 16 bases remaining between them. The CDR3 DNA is TGTGCCAGCAGTGAATTAAGGGGGATCCGGCCAGATACGCAGTATTTT. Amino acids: CASSELRGIRPDTQYF.

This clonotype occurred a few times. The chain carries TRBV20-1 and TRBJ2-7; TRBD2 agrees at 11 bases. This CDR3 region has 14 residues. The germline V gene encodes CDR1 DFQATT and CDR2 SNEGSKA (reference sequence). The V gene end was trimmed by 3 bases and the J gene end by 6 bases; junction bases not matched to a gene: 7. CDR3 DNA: TGCAGTGCTAGTAAACTAGCGGGAGCAAGCGAGCAGTACTTC. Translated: CSASKLAGASEQYF.

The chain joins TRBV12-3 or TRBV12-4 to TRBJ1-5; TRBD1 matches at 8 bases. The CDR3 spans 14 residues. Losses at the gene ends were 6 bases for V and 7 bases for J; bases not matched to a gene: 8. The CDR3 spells CASRPQGAWQPQHF. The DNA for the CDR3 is TGTGCCAGCAGACCCCAGGGGGCTTGGCAGCCCCAGCATTTT.

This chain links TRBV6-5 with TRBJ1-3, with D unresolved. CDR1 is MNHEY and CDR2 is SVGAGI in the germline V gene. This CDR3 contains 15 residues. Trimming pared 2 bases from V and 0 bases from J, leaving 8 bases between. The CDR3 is CASSYGVSSGNTIYF. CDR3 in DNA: TGTGCCAGCAGTTACGGGGTTAGCTCTGGAAACACCATATATTTT.

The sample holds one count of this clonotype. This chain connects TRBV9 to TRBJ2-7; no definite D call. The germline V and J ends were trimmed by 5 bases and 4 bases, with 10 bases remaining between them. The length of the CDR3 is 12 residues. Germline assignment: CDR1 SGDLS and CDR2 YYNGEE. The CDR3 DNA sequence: TGTGCCAGCAGTGACGGGTTTTACGAGCAGTACTTC. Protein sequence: CASSDGFYEQYF.

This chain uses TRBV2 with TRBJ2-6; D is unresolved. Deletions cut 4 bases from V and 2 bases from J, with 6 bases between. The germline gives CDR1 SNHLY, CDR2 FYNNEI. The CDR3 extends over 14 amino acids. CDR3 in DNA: TGTGCCAGCAGTGCCCGGCCTGGGGCCAACGTCCTGACTTTC. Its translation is CASSARPGANVLTF.

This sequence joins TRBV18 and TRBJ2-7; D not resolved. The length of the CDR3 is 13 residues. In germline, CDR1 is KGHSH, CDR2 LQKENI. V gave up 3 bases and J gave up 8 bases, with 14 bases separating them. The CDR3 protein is CASSPRARDQQYF. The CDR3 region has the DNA TGTGCCAGCTCACCTCGGGCGCGCGATCAGCAGTACTTC.

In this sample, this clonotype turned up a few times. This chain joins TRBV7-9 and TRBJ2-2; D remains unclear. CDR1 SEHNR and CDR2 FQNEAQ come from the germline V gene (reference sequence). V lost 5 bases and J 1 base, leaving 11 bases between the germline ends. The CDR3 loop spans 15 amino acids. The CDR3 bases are TGTGCCAGCAGCCCCGCCCCCGGGAACACCGGGGAGCTGTTTTTT. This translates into CASSPAPGNTGELFF.

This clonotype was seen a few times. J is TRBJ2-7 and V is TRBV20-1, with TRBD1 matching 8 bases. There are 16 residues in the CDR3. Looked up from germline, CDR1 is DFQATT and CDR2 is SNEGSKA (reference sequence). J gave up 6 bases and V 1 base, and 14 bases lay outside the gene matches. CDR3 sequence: CSARVWRSQGAGEQYF. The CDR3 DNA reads TGCAGTGCTAGAGTTTGGAGGTCGCAGGGGGCGGGCGAGCAGTACTTC.

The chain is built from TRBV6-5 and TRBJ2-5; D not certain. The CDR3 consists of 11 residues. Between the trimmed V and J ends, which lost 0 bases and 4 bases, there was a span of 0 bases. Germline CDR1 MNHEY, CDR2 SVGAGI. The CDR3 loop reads CASSYSETQYF. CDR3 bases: TGTGCCAGCAGTTACTCAGAGACCCAGTACTTC.

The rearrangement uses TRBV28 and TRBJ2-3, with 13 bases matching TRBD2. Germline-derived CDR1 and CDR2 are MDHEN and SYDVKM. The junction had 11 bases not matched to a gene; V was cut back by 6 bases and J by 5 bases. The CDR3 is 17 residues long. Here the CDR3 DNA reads TGTGCCAGCAGCCAGCGGACTAGCGGGAGCGGTAGAGATACGCAGTATTTT. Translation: CASSQRTSGSGRDTQYF.

The CDR3 DNA follows: TGTGCCAGCAGCTTAGTCTATCGCACAGATACGCAGTATTTT. Its protein is CASSLVYRTDTQYF. V and J are TRBV7-8 and TRBJ2-3; D is undetermined. This CDR3 region has 14 residues. Germline CDR1 SGHVS, CDR2 FQNEAQ. The V end was cut by 1 base, the J end by 1 base, with 6 bases between.

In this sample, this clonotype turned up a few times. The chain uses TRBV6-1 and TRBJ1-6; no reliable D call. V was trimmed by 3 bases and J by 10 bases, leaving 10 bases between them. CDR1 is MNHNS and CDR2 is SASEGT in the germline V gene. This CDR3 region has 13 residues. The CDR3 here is CASSETQTSPLHF. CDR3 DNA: TGTGCCAGCAGTGAGACCCAAACCTCACCCCTCCACTTT.

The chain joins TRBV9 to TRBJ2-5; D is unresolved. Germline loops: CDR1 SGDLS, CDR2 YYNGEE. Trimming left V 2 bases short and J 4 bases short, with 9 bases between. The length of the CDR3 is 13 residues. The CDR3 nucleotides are TGTGCCAGCAGCGTCGAACCGGGAGAGACCCAGTACTTC. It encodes CASSVEPGETQYF.

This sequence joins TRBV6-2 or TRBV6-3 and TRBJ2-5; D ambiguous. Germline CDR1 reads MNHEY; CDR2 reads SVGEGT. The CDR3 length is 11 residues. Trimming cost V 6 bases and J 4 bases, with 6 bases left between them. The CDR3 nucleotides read TGTGCCAGCAGCAACCCAGAGACCCAGTACTTC. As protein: CASSNPETQYF.

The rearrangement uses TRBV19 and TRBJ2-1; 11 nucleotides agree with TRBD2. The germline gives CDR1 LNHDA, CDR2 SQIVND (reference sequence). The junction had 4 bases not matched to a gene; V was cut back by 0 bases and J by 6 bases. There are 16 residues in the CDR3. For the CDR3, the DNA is TGTGCCAGTAGTATAGACGTAGCGGGAGGGTTCAATGAGCAGTTCTTC. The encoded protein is CASSIDVAGGFNEQFF. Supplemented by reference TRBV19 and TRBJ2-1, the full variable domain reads DGGITQSPKYLFRKEGQNVTLSCEQNLNHDAMYWYRQDPGQGLRLIYYSQIVNDFQKGDIAEGYSVSREKKESFPLTVTSAQKNPTAFYLCASSIDVAGGFNEQFFGPGTRLTVL.